A single sample gave rise to the 27 T cell receptor beta chains below, sequenced in a study of shared clonotypes between healthy human individuals. Sequencing used immunoSEQ multiplex PCR; TCRdb keeps in-frame clones, though not all of them. The sample has some 2 million clones; less than 95% are singletons. Naivety among CD8 cells was defined by CD45RO negativity and positive CCR7 selection, thereby excluding terminally differentiated effector memory CD45RA+ cells. Source material: naive CD8+ T cells sorted from blood. These receptors came from a young man in good health.

The rearrangement joins TRBV15 to TRBJ2-3; D not resolved. Germline V CDR1 and CDR2: LNHNV, YYDKDF (reference sequence). V lost 0 bases, J lost 4 bases, and 11 bases lay in between. This CDR3 region has 15 residues. The chain's CDR3 is CATSRDNEFADTQYF. CDR3 DNA sequence: TGTGCCACCAGCAGAGATAACGAGTTCGCAGATACGCAGTATTTT.

V is TRBV28 and J is TRBJ2-7, with D maybe TRBD1 (5 bases). The CDR3 is 12 residues long. V lost 7 bases, J lost 6 bases, and 13 bases lay in between. Germline assignment: CDR1 MDHEN and CDR2 SYDVKM. CDR3 in amino acids: CASTLGEGEQYF. CDR3 in DNA: TGTGCCAGCACCCTAGGGGAAGGCGAGCAGTACTTC.

The rearrangement uses TRBV6-5 and TRBJ1-4; a weak D match, TRBD1 (6 bases). The CDR3 length is 16 residues. The germline V gene encodes CDR1 MNHEY and CDR2 SVGAGI. Trimming pared 4 bases from V and 6 bases from J, leaving 18 bases between. CDR3 sequence reads: CASSFSQGWSYEKLFF. The CDR3, as DNA: TGTGCCAGCAGTTTTTCTCAGGGGTGGAGTTATGAAAAACTGTTTTTT.

This rearrangement joins TRBV7-6 to TRBJ2-7, with 7 bases matching TRBD1. V lost 4 bases and J lost 5; bases outside the gene matches: 2. Germline V gives CDR1 SGHVS, CDR2 FNYEAQ. The CDR3 has 12 amino acids. As DNA, the CDR3 is TGTGCCAGCAGCTGGACAGGTAACGAGCAGTACTTC. Its translation: CASSWTGNEQYF.

The rearrangement uses TRBV7-8 and TRBJ2-6; 8 bases map to TRBD1. The CDR3 spans 15 residues. The germline CDR1 and CDR2 sequences are SGHVS and FQNEAQ. Trimming cost V 6 bases and J 3 bases; bases outside gene matches: 4. CDR3 coding DNA: TGTGCCAGCAGGGAACAGGGGGTTGGGGCCAACGTCCTGACTTTC. Protein: CASREQGVGANVLTF. The whole variable domain, filled in from reference TRBV7-8 and TRBJ2-6, reads GAGVSQSPRYKVAKRGQDVALRCDPISGHVSLFWYQQALGQGPEFLTYFQNEAQLDKSGLPSDRFFAERPEGSVSTLKIQRTQQEDSAVYLCASREQGVGANVLTFGAGSRLTVL.

The V and J genes are TRBV13 and TRBJ2-1, with D possibly TRBD2 on 6 matching bases. The V gene's germline CDR1 is PRHDT and CDR2 FYEKMQ (reference sequence). V was cut by 2 bases and J by 4 bases, with 12 bases left in between. This CDR3 contains 15 residues. The CDR3 here is CASSLSGVLYNEQFF. In DNA, the CDR3 is TGTGCCAGCAGCTTATCGGGGGTCCTTTACAATGAGCAGTTCTTC.

This rearrangement joins TRBV7-2 to TRBJ2-3; 9 nucleotides line up with TRBD2. With V trimmed by 2 bases and J by 6 bases, 6 bases remained unmatched. The CDR3 has 15 residues. From germline, CDR1 is SGHTA and CDR2 FQGNSA. Here the CDR3 DNA reads TGTGCCAGCAGCTTACTAGCGGGGACCCCGGATACGCAGTATTTT. Encoded protein: CASSLLAGTPDTQYF.

The J gene is TRBJ2-1, the V gene TRBV30, with 10 bases aligning to TRBD2. CDR1 is GTSNPN and CDR2 is SVGIG in the germline V gene (reference sequence). Trimming cost V 2 bases and J 15 bases; bases outside gene matches: 13. This CDR3 contains 14 residues. The CDR3 coding sequence is TGTGCCTGGAGTCCCGAAGCGGGAGGGCCTCAACGGTTCTTC. This codes for CAWSPEAGGPQRFF.

V is TRBV5-8 and J is TRBJ2-2; D may be TRBD2 (5 bases). Germline V CDR1 and CDR2: SGHTS, YDEGEE. CDR3 length equals 15 residues. Trimming shortened V by 2 bases and J by 1 base, and 9 bases separated the two germline ends. CDR3 protein: CASSFGEENTGELFF. The CDR3 DNA sequence: TGTGCCAGCAGCTTCGGGGAAGAGAACACCGGGGAGCTGTTTTTT.

This chain connects TRBV7-9 to TRBJ2-7, with 9 bases identical to TRBD1. This CDR3 has 14 residues. The junction had 7 bases not matched to a gene; V was cut back by 3 bases and J by 7 bases. The germline V gene encodes CDR1 SEHNR and CDR2 FQNEAQ (reference sequence). In DNA, the CDR3 is TGTGCCAGCAGCTTGGGACAGGGAATTTCAGAGCAGTACTTC. Encoded protein: CASSLGQGISEQYF. Supplemented by reference TRBV7-9 and TRBJ2-7, the full variable domain reads DTGVSQNPRHKITKRGQNVTFRCDPISEHNRLYWYRQTLGQGPEFLTYFQNEAQLEKSRLLSDRFSAERPKGSFSTLEIQRTEQGDSAMYLCASSLGQGISEQYFGPGTRLTVT.

On this clone itself: At one boundary the junction diverges from the germline segment, which might be a read error. CDR3 bases: TGTGCTAGCAGCCAATTACAGGGTGGGGCCCTGCCCCATCATCTATTTTATGGCTACACCTTC. Translation: CASSQLQGGALPHHLFYGYTF. The chain uses TRBV7-7 and TRBJ1-2, with D perhaps TRBD1 (6 bases). From germline, CDR1 is SSHAT and CDR2 FNYEAQ (reference sequence). The CDR3 loop spans 21 amino acids.

The chain joins TRBV19 to TRBJ2-7; unclear D gene. The CDR3 totals 13 residues. V was pared by 6 bases and J by 2 bases, with 11 bases between. Germline loops: CDR1 LNHDA, CDR2 SQIVND (reference sequence). The CDR3 reads CASSNSQPYEQYF. CDR3 bases: TGTGCCAGTAGCAATAGCCAACCCTACGAGCAGTACTTC. Full variable domain (rest looked up from reference TRBV19 and TRBJ2-7): DGGITQSPKYLFRKEGQNVTLSCEQNLNHDAMYWYRQDPGQGLRLIYYSQIVNDFQKGDIAEGYSVSREKKESFPLTVTSAQKNPTAFYLCASSNSQPYEQYFGPGTRLTVT.

This chain connects TRBV6-1 to TRBJ1-2; D might be TRBD1 (6 bases). Germline values: CDR1 MNHNS, CDR2 SASEGT. Trimming cost V 2 bases and J 6 bases, with 16 bases left between them. The CDR3 extends over 15 amino acids. CDR3 bases: TGTGCCAGCAGTGAAAGGGGGGGTCGGTACGATGGCTACACCTTC. It encodes CASSERGGRYDGYTF.

The V call is TRBV28, the J call TRBJ2-7; the D is unclear. Germline V gives CDR1 MDHEN, CDR2 SYDVKM. V dropped 5 bases and J dropped 4 bases, with 12 bases sitting between them. There are 13 residues in the CDR3. The CDR3 DNA reads TGTGCCAGCAGTCCCCCCAGTTGGTACGAGCAGTACTTC. Protein product: CASSPPSWYEQYF.

This chain links TRBV11-2 with TRBJ2-7; 8 bases map to TRBD1. The CDR3 runs to 17 residues. The J segment lost 4 bases and the V segment lost 0 bases, leaving 11 bases of the junction unmatched. Germline V lookup: CDR1 SGHAT, CDR2 FQNNGV. The CDR3 DNA reads TGTGCCAGCAGCTTAGATACCCCGGCAGGGGGCATATACGAGCAGTACTTC. The encoded protein is CASSLDTPAGGIYEQYF.

J is TRBJ2-1 and V is TRBV4-1; D remains unclear. The V gene's germline CDR1 is MGHRA and CDR2 YSYEKL. Trimming shortened V by 0 bases and J by 6 bases, and 15 bases separated the two germline ends. There are 16 residues in the CDR3. The CDR3 DNA reads as TGCGCCAGCAGCCAAGATCGGGCGTCTTTTATCAATGAGCAGTTCTTC. Its protein is CASSQDRASFINEQFF.

This clone has a single count. The chain joins TRBV4-1 to TRBJ2-2, with 10 bases aligning to TRBD1. CDR1 is MGHRA and CDR2 is YSYEKL in the germline V gene. Trimming removed 4 bases from V and 5 bases from J; junction bases left unmatched: 13. CDR3 size: 18 residues. Here the CDR3 reads CASSPHIDRGQGTGELFF. The CDR3 DNA follows: TGCGCCAGCAGCCCCCATATTGACAGGGGGCAAGGGACCGGGGAGCTGTTTTTT.

This chain connects TRBV5-8 to TRBJ2-6; D may match TRBD1 or TRBD2 (5 bases each). Trimming pared 4 bases from V and 4 bases from J, leaving 18 bases between. Germline V gene sequence: CDR1 SGHTS, CDR2 YDEGEE. The CDR3 runs 17 residues. The CDR3 DNA reads as TGTGCCAGCAGCGGGATCCCGACCGGGGCCGGGGCCAACGTCCTGACTTTC. It yields the protein CASSGIPTGAGANVLTF.

The chain links TRBV5-1 to TRBJ2-2; TRBD1 matches at 10 bases. The CDR3 is 17 residues long. Germline V gene data show CDR1 as SGHRS and CDR2 as YFSETQ. V was pared by 5 bases and J by 6 bases, with 13 bases of the junction left unmatched. CDR3 DNA: TGCGCCAGCAGTTACCGTTCGGGACAGGGGTTCGCCGGGGAGCTGTTTTTT. As protein: CASSYRSGQGFAGELFF.

The CDR3 region is CASRLAARVALAYEQYF. For the CDR3, the DNA is TGTGCAAGTCGCTTAGCCGCACGGGTTGCCCTAGCCTACGAGCAGTACTTC. The chain recombines TRBV12-2 with TRBJ2-7; no DNA check was done on the table's D call, TRBD2. TRBV12-2 has pseudogene status. The CDR3 is made up of 17 amino acids.

In its sample, this clone was seen once. The rearrangement joins TRBV27 to TRBJ2-7; TRBD1 is a possible D gene (5 bases). The ends were cut back, 3 bases at V and 3 bases at J, with 9 bases in the middle. Germline V CDR1 and CDR2: MNHEY, SMNVEV (reference sequence). The CDR3 runs to 13 residues. The CDR3 is CASSLTENYEQYF. In nucleotides, the CDR3 is TGTGCCAGCAGTTTGACAGAGAACTACGAGCAGTACTTC.

The chain employs TRBV4-2 and TRBJ2-7, with D possibly being TRBD1 (5 bases). V gave up 4 bases and J gave up 2 bases, with 15 bases separating them. The germline V gene has CDR1 LGHNA and CDR2 YNFKEQ. This CDR3 has 15 amino acids. The CDR3 loop is CASSPRSPGPYEQYF. CDR3 DNA: TGTGCCAGCAGCCCCCGTAGCCCAGGGCCCTACGAGCAGTACTTC.

This clone was seen only once. This sequence joins TRBV6-1 and TRBJ1-1; 7 bases are shared with TRBD1. Germline V gene sequence: CDR1 MNHNS, CDR2 SASEGT. The CDR3 has 16 amino acids. The junction had 7 bases not matched to a gene; V was cut back by 3 bases and J by 0 bases. In nucleotides, the CDR3 is TGTGCCAGCAGTGACCAGACAGGGCCCATGAACACTGAAGCTTTCTTT. This translates into CASSDQTGPMNTEAFF.

This rearrangement joins TRBV7-9 to TRBJ2-5, with a tentative D call TRBD1 (5 bases). The V gene lost 5 bases and the J gene lost 5 bases, with 12 bases spanning the gap. The CDR3 is made up of 13 amino acids. Germline assignment: CDR1 SEHNR and CDR2 FQNEAQ (reference sequence). The CDR3 region has the DNA TGTGCCAGCAGCCGCAGGGTGGGCGAGACCCAGTACTTC. Its protein is CASSRRVGETQYF. Full variable domain (missing parts from reference TRBV7-9 and TRBJ2-5): DTGVSQNPRHKITKRGQNVTFRCDPISEHNRLYWYRQTLGQGPEFLTYFQNEAQLEKSRLLSDRFSAERPKGSFSTLEIQRTEQGDSAMYLCASSRRVGETQYFGPGTRLLVL.

The chain employs TRBV19 and TRBJ2-1; TRBD1 matches at 8 bases. This CDR3 is 13 amino acids long. J gave up 5 bases and V 9 bases, and 6 bases lay outside the gene matches. From germline, CDR1 is LNHDA and CDR2 SQIVND (reference sequence). DNA of the CDR3: TGTGCCAGCGGACAGGGAAGGAACAATGAGCAGTTCTTC. Translated, it gives CASGQGRNNEQFF.

The chain uses TRBV12-5 and TRBJ2-1; perhaps TRBD1 as D (7 bases). Trimming took 8 bases from V and 3 from J, leaving 17 bases between them. Germline V gene lookup returns CDR1 LGHNT and CDR2 FRNRAP. The CDR3 loop spans 15 amino acids. CDR3 DNA: TGTGCTAGTCTTGCGGGACAGCCCTTCTACAATGAGCAGTTCTTC. This gives the protein CASLAGQPFYNEQFF. The complete variable domain, with remaining parts taken from reference TRBV12-5 and TRBJ2-1, reads DARVTQTPRHKVTEMGQEVTMRCQPILGHNTVFWYRQTMMQGLELLAYFRNRAPLDDSGMPKDRFSAEMPDATLATLKIQPSEPRDSAVYFCASLAGQPFYNEQFFGPGTRLTVL.

The gene calls are TRBV11-2 and TRBJ2-1; D is possibly TRBD2 (5 bases). The CDR3 consists of 11 residues. Trimming took off 5 bases at V and 8 bases at J, with 7 bases between the two ends. Germline CDR1 is SGHAT and CDR2 is FQNNGV. CDR3 protein: CASSPSHEQFF. CDR3 nucleotides: TGTGCCAGCAGCCCTAGCCATGAGCAGTTCTTC.